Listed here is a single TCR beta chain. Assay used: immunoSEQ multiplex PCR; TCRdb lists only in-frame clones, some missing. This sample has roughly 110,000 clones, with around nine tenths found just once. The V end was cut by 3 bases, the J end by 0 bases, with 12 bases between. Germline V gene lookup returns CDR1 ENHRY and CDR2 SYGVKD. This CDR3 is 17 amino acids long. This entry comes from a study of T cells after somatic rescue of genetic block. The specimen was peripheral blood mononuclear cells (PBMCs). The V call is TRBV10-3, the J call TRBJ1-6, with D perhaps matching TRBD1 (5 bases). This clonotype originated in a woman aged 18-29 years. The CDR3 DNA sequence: TGTGCCATCAGTGACAGGGTCCACAGCTCCTATAATTCACCCCTCCACTTT. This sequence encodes CAISDRVHSSYNSPLHF.